This T cell receptor (beta chain) was identified during a study of beta chain features in type 1 diabetes. Study-level findings and limits: When VDJ junctions were examined, type 1 diabetes patients showed fewer insertions and more deletions. Using cDNA template may skew counts toward highly expressing activated cells. All four CD4+ subsets from Type 1 diabetes patients carried moderately but significantly shorter TCRB CDR3s.

This clone was picked up a small number of times. Antigen unknown. This CDR3 comprises 15 residues. The V gene end was trimmed by 1 base and the J gene end by 7 bases; junction bases not matched to a gene: 5. The germline V gene encodes CDR1 SGHVS and CDR2 FNYEAQ. CD45RO/CCR7/CD25/CD127/CD95/CD27 staining was used to isolate CD4+ naive, central memory, regulatory and stem cell-like memory cells by sorting. The entirety of the isolated RNA underwent reverse transcription, so expressed TCRB transcripts were sequenced. Profiled with immunoSEQ multiplex PCR; TCRdb holds only in-frame clones, not every one. The repertoire holds 600,000 or so clones, with around 15% as singletons.

Sequenced sample: naive CD4+ T cells from blood. This clonotype was obtained from a man younger than 35 with type 1 diabetes. The chain couples TRBV7-6 to TRBJ1-2, with TRBD1 identical over 11 bases. CDR3 protein: CASSLGDRGAGGYTF. Here the CDR3 DNA reads TGTGCCAGCAGCTTAGGGGACAGGGGGGCCGGTGGCTACACCTTC.